Shown below are 31 T cell receptor beta chains from a single sample sequenced in a study of blood T cell repertoires in COVID-19 (TCRdb year 2020). Receptor libraries were prepared by the immunoSEQ multiplex PCR assay. TCRdb obtained this table from immuneACCESS and retained in-frame rearrangements with V and J assigned. These tables miss some clones; where compared with another copy, unresolved V genes account for less than half of the shortfall, and the remainder is unexplained. The sample yields 220,000 or so clones; roughly 86% were counted once. The top ten hold 10% to 13% of the sample. The sequencing sample was made of peripheral blood. The receptors were gathered from a woman between 50 and 59 years old with COVID-19, enrolled during active disease.

This clone was found once. This sequence joins TRBV2 and TRBJ2-3, with a possible D match to TRBD2 (7 bases). V lost 7 bases to trimming and J lost 4 bases, with 15 bases between them. The germline V gene has CDR1 SNHLY and CDR2 FYNNEI. The CDR3 sequence is 14 residues long. Here the CDR3 reads CASKKGGGSDTQYF. The CDR3, as DNA: TGTGCCAGCAAGAAGGGGGGGGGATCAGATACGCAGTATTTT.

This clone was found once. The chain joins TRBV19 to TRBJ2-1; the match to TRBD1 covers 9 bases. The junction had 7 bases not matched to a gene; V was cut back by 8 bases and J by 5 bases. Germline V lookup: CDR1 LNHDA, CDR2 SQIVND (reference sequence). The CDR3 is 14 residues long. The CDR3 here is CASRPGQGNNEQFF. The CDR3 DNA reads TGTGCCAGTCGCCCGGGACAGGGAAACAATGAGCAGTTCTTC.

This sequence joins TRBV7-7 and TRBJ1-4; the D is unclear. Germline values: CDR1 SSHAT, CDR2 FNYEAQ (reference sequence). The CDR3 is made up of 17 amino acids. Between the trimmed V and J ends, which lost 2 bases and 1 base, there was a span of 14 bases. CDR3 coding DNA: TGTGCCAGCAGCTTAAAGAGCTTAGGAGGAACTAATGAAAAACTGTTTTTT. Translated: CASSLKSLGGTNEKLFF.

CDR3 sequence: CASIFHSTGGSPYSYEQYV. In nucleotides, the CDR3 is TGTGCCAGCATTTTTCACTCTACGGGGGGGTCTCCTTACTCCTACGAGCAGTACGTC. The V and J genes are TRBV27 and TRBJ2-7, with 8 bases matching TRBD2. Germline V gene sequence: CDR1 MNHEY, CDR2 SMNVEV (reference sequence). V gave up 7 bases and J gave up 0 bases; unmatched junction bases: 20. CDR3 length: 19 amino acids.

The rearrangement uses TRBV29-1 and TRBJ2-2; 8 bases align to TRBD1. CDR1 is SQVTM and CDR2 is ANQGSEA in the germline V gene. The V and J ends lost 7 bases and 5 bases, in that order; junction bases with no gene match: 12. The CDR3 spans 15 residues. The CDR3 loop is CSAAIAGGATGELFF. The CDR3 coding sequence is TGCAGCGCTGCTATAGCAGGGGGCGCAACCGGGGAGCTGTTTTTT.

The count of this clone is one. The chain recombines TRBV11-2 with TRBJ2-3; 7 positions agree with TRBD2. Germline V lookup: CDR1 SGHAT, CDR2 FQNNGV. Losses at the gene ends were 5 bases for V and 3 bases for J; bases not matched to a gene: 8. CDR3 size: 15 residues. Written as DNA, the CDR3 is TGTGCCAGCAGCCCCCGGGGGGTTGGGACAGATACGCAGTATTTT. Protein: CASSPRGVGTDTQYF. Based on the CDR3 plus reference TRBV11-2 and TRBJ2-3, the full variable domain is EAGVAQSPRYKIIEKRQSVAFWCNPISGHATLYWYQQILGQGPKLLIQFQNNGVVDDSQLPKDRFSAERLKGVDSTLKIQPAKLEDSAVYLCASSPRGVGTDTQYFGPGTRLTVL.

This clone appeared once. The chain couples TRBV5-1 to TRBJ1-2, with a weak D call TRBD1 (6 bases). Between the trimmed V and J ends, which lost 4 bases and 4 bases, there was a span of 11 bases. Germline V gene lookup returns CDR1 SGHRS and CDR2 YFSETQ. The length of the CDR3 is 13 residues. The DNA for the CDR3 is TGCGCCAGCAGCGCTACACAGGGCTATGGCTACACCTTC. Its translation: CASSATQGYGYTF.

Only a few counts were recorded for this clone. This chain joins TRBV25-1 and TRBJ1-1; 7 bases fit TRBD1. Per the germline V gene, CDR1 is MGHDK and CDR2 is SYGVNS. The CDR3 has 13 residues. The V gene end was trimmed by 10 bases and the J gene end by 0 bases; junction bases not matched to a gene: 5. The CDR3 DNA reads TGTGCCACCTCGACAGGGATGAACACTGAAGCTTTCTTT. Amino acids: CATSTGMNTEAFF.

Only a few counts were recorded for this clone. This sequence joins TRBV30 and TRBJ2-5; maybe TRBD1 (6 bases). Trimming removed 0 bases at V and 4 bases at J, with 12 bases between. The germline V gene encodes CDR1 GTSNPN and CDR2 SVGIG (reference sequence). The length of the CDR3 is 14 residues. The CDR3 DNA sequence: TGTGCCTGGAGTGTTGATCAGGGGCGAGAGACCCAGTACTTC. Translation gives CAWSVDQGRETQYF.

The chain uses TRBV7-6 and TRBJ2-2; D might be TRBD1 (6 bases). The germline gives CDR1 SGHVS, CDR2 FNYEAQ. This CDR3 contains 16 residues. The V and J ends lost 2 bases and 5 bases respectively, with 15 bases between them. CDR3 region: CASSLTEGDLTGELFF. The CDR3 DNA follows: TGTGCCAGCAGCTTAACCGAGGGGGATCTTACCGGGGAGCTGTTTTTT.

The genes are TRBV28 and TRBJ2-7, with D possibly TRBD1 on 6 matching bases. Per germline, CDR1 MDHEN and CDR2 SYDVKM. This CDR3 spans 12 amino acids. The V and J ends lost 4 bases and 6 bases respectively, with 10 bases between them. CDR3 amino acids: CASSYQGSEQYF. In DNA form, the CDR3 reads TGTGCCAGCAGTTATCAGGGGTCCGAGCAGTACTTC.

V is TRBV3-1 (or the pseudogene TRBV3-2) and J is TRBJ2-7, with 8 positions matching TRBD2. V lost 1 base to trimming and J lost 2 bases; unmatched junction nucleotides: 4. Per germline, CDR1 LGHDT and CDR2 YNNKEL (reference sequence). This CDR3 comprises 15 residues. The DNA for the CDR3 is TGTGCCAGCAGCCAAGGACGGGGGGGAGCCTACGAGCAGTACGTC. It encodes CASSQGRGGAYEQYV.

The rearrangement uses TRBV5-1 and TRBJ1-6; D possibly corresponds to TRBD1 (6 bases). Trimming stripped 0 bases from V and 6 bases from J, with 7 bases between. Germline loops: CDR1 SGHRS, CDR2 YFSETQ. The CDR3 is 14 amino acids. The chain's CDR3 is CASSLAGVNSPLHF. Here the CDR3 DNA reads TGCGCCAGCAGCTTGGCAGGGGTTAATTCACCCCTCCACTTT.

In its sample, this clone was seen a few times. This rearrangement joins TRBV19 to TRBJ2-7, with D tentatively TRBD1 (6 bases). Trimming shortened V by 3 bases and J by 4 bases, and 13 bases separated the two germline ends. Germline CDR1 reads LNHDA; CDR2 reads SQIVND (reference sequence). CDR3 size: 14 residues. CDR3 sequence: CASSMSGQLYEQYF. CDR3 nucleotides: TGTGCCAGTAGTATGTCGGGACAACTTTACGAGCAGTACTTC.

This clone came up a few times. J is TRBJ1-1 and V is TRBV6-2 or TRBV6-3; D call uncertain. V shed 4 bases and J shed 3 bases, with 6 bases lying between them. The CDR3 runs 12 residues. Germline CDR1 and CDR2: MNHEY and SVGEGT. The CDR3: CASSWPDTEAFF. CDR3 coding DNA: TGTGCCAGCAGTTGGCCAGACACTGAAGCTTTCTTT.

CDR3 sequence: CASSSSGGRPQHF. The DNA for the CDR3 is TGTGCCAGCAGTAGCTCCGGGGGGAGACCCCAGCATTTT. This sequence joins TRBV7-8 and TRBJ1-5; a weak D match, TRBD1 (5 bases). The length of the CDR3 is 13 residues. The V end lost 6 bases, the J end lost 10 bases, and 16 bases lay between the germline ends. Germline V gives CDR1 SGHVS, CDR2 FQNEAQ.

The chain has TRBV11-2 and TRBJ2-7, with 7 bases aligning to TRBD2. This CDR3 has 15 amino acids. Germline CDR1 is SGHAT and CDR2 is FQNNGV. V shed 1 base and J 0 bases; nucleotides not matched to a gene: 3. CDR3 DNA: TGTGCCAGCAGCTTAGGGCGGGGGAGCTCCTACGAGCAGTACGTC. This translates into CASSLGRGSSYEQYV.

This clone was detected only a few times. This sequence joins TRBV19 and TRBJ1-5; TRBD1 matches at 12 bases. The junction had 5 bases not matched to a gene; V was cut back by 2 bases and J by 6 bases. The CDR3 consists of 16 residues. Looked up from germline, CDR1 is LNHDA and CDR2 is SQIVND (reference sequence). DNA for the CDR3: TGTGCCAGTAGTATAAAGGGGGGACAGGGGGCTCAGCCCCAGCATTTT. This sequence encodes CASSIKGGQGAQPQHF.

CDR3 region: CASSGRGGDTQYF. For the CDR3, the DNA is TGCGCCAGCAGTGGGCGGGGCGGGGATACGCAGTATTTT. The chain links TRBV4-3 to TRBJ2-3, with D possibly TRBD2 on 6 matching bases. This CDR3 region has 13 residues. Trimming cost V 6 bases and J 6 bases, with 13 bases left between them. In germline, CDR1 is LGHNA, CDR2 YSLEER.

V usage is TRBV5-4 and J usage is TRBJ2-7; 8 nucleotides match TRBD2. The CDR3 spans 13 residues. V was clipped by 4 bases and J by 3 bases; unmatched bases: 3. The germline V gene encodes CDR1 SGHNT and CDR2 YYREEE (reference sequence). This CDR3 is CASSTGGIYEQYF. CDR3 coding DNA: TGTGCCAGCAGCACGGGGGGGATCTACGAGCAGTACTTC.

A single count supports this clone. The chain carries TRBV19 and TRBJ1-4; no clear D gene. The CDR3 covers 15 residues. The V gene's germline CDR1 is LNHDA and CDR2 SQIVND (reference sequence). Trimming removed 4 bases at V and 3 bases at J, with 12 bases between. As DNA, the CDR3 is TGTGCCAGTAGTAATCGGGAATTCTCTAATGAAAAACTGTTTTTT. It translates to CASSNREFSNEKLFF.

This chain links TRBV19 with TRBJ1-1, with D possibly being TRBD1 (6 bases). This CDR3 is built from 13 residues. Trimming stripped 5 bases from V and 4 bases from J, with 11 bases between. The germline gives CDR1 LNHDA, CDR2 SQIVND (reference sequence). CDR3 protein: CASSPRGGTEAFF. In DNA form, the CDR3 reads TGTGCCAGTAGTCCAAGAGGGGGCACTGAAGCTTTCTTT. The full variable domain, completed using reference TRBV19 and TRBJ1-1, is DGGITQSPKYLFRKEGQNVTLSCEQNLNHDAMYWYRQDPGQGLRLIYYSQIVNDFQKGDIAEGYSVSREKKESFPLTVTSAQKNPTAFYLCASSPRGGTEAFFGQGTRLTVV.

The V gene is TRBV2, the J gene TRBJ2-1; D is perhaps TRBD1 (6 bases). V was trimmed by 6 bases and J by 7 bases, leaving 10 bases between them. Germline V gene sequence: CDR1 SNHLY, CDR2 FYNNEI. The CDR3 contains 12 residues. For the CDR3, the DNA is TGTGCCAGCAGCACCAGGGGAAATGAGCAGTTCTTC. Translated: CASSTRGNEQFF.

The rearrangement links TRBV5-1 to TRBJ1-2; weak D call: TRBD1 (6 bases). V lost 1 base, J lost 3 bases, and 10 bases lay in between. Germline-derived CDR1 and CDR2 are SGHRS and YFSETQ. The CDR3 is made up of 14 amino acids. The CDR3 reads CASSLLNRDYGYTF. In DNA form, the CDR3 reads TGCGCCAGCAGCTTGCTCAACAGGGACTATGGCTACACCTTC.

The chain is built from TRBV5-3 and TRBJ1-2, with 7 bases aligning to TRBD1. TRBV5-3 is assigned to the ORF class and has an uncertain function. After removal of 4 bases from V and 4 bases from J, the junction contained 7 bases not matched to a gene. The CDR3 length is 14 residues. The CDR3 coding sequence is TGTGCCAGAAGCCCTCGACAGGGTATCTATGGCTACACCTTC. Protein sequence: CARSPRQGIYGYTF.

The chain employs TRBV28 and TRBJ2-7; 7 bases are a match to TRBD1. The CDR3 runs to 16 residues. The trim removed 4 bases at V and 7 bases at J, leaving 16 bases unmatched. CDR1 and CDR2 from the germline V gene are MDHEN and SYDVKM. CDR3: CASSSGGTGVMGEQYV. The CDR3 nucleotides read TGTGCCAGCAGTTCTGGAGGTACAGGGGTCATGGGTGAGCAGTACGTC.

This rearrangement joins TRBV19 to TRBJ2-7; TRBD1 matches at 8 bases. The V and J ends lost 1 base and 5 bases, in that order; junction bases with no gene match: 4. The CDR3 totals 14 residues. The germline CDR1 and CDR2 sequences are LNHDA and SQIVND (reference sequence). DNA for the CDR3: TGTGCCAGTAGTATAGTGGCAGGGGGCGACGAGCAGTACTTC. It specifies CASSIVAGGDEQYF.

The chain carries TRBV11-2 and TRBJ1-1; D is possibly TRBD1 (5 bases). The CDR3 totals 18 residues. Per the germline V gene, CDR1 is SGHAT and CDR2 is FQNNGV. Trimming cost V 0 bases and J 1 base, with 18 bases left between them. The CDR3 coding sequence is TGTGCCAGCAGCTTAGATGGGGCGTCCGGGTGGGGGAACACTGAAGCTTTCTTT. Protein product: CASSLDGASGWGNTEAFF.

CDR3 coding DNA: TGTGCCAGTAGGGCCCGGACAGGGGGGGAGACCCAGTACTTC. Translating it yields CASRARTGGETQYF. The J gene is TRBJ2-5, the V gene TRBV19, with TRBD1 matching 10 bases. CDR3 size: 14 residues. Losses at the gene ends were 6 bases for V and 5 bases for J; bases not matched to a gene: 6. The germline V gene has CDR1 LNHDA and CDR2 SQIVND (reference sequence).

This chain links TRBV28 with TRBJ1-1; tentative D call: TRBD1 (5 bases). The V gene lost 1 base and the J gene lost 2 bases, with 8 bases spanning the gap. The V gene's germline CDR1 is MDHEN and CDR2 SYDVKM. The CDR3 contains 14 residues. This chain's CDR3 is CASSLSGFNTEAFF. As DNA, the CDR3 is TGTGCCAGCAGTTTATCAGGGTTTAACACTGAAGCTTTCTTT.

The chain uses TRBV15 and TRBJ2-7; weak D call: TRBD1 (6 bases). CDR3 length: 13 amino acids. Germline V lookup: CDR1 LNHNV, CDR2 YYDKDF (reference sequence). The V end was cut by 5 bases, the J end by 5 bases, with 13 bases between. In DNA, the CDR3 is TGTGCCACCAGCGCCGACAGGACTGACGAGCAGTACTTC. This sequence encodes CATSADRTDEQYF. The whole variable domain, filled in from reference TRBV15 and TRBJ2-7, reads DAMVIQNPRYQVTQFGKPVTLSCSQTLNHNVMYWYQQKSSQAPKLLFHYYDKDFNNEADTPDNFQSRRPNTSFCFLDIRSPGLGDTAMYLCATSADRTDEQYFGPGTRLTVT.